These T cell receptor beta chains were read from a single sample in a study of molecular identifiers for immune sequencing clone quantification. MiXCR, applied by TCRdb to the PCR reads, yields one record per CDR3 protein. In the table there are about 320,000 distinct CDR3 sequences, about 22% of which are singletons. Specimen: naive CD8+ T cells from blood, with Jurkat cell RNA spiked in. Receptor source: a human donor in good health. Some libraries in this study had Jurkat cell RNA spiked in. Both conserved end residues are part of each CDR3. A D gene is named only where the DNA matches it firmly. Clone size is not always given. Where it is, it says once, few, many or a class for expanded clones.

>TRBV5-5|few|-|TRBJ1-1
TGTGCCAGCAGCTTGGATTCAAATATGAACATTGAAGCTTTCTTT
CASSLDSNMNIEAFF
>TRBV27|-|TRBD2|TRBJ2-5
TGTGCCAGCAGTTCGACCCTAGCGGGCCTCCGAGAGACCCAGTACTTC
CASSSTLAGLRETQYF
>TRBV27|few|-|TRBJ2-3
TGTGCCAGCAGTATCCGGACTAGCACAGATACGCAGTATTTT
CASSIRTSTDTQYF
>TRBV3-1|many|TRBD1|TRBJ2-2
TGTGCCAGCAGCGGTGGACAGGGGTCCGGGGAGCTGTTTTTT
CASSGGQGSGELFF
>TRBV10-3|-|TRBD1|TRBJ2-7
TGTGCCATCAGTGATTGGGACAGTTCAGACTACGAGCAGTACTTC
CAISDWDSSDYEQYF
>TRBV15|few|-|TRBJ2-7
TGTGCCACCAGCAGCAGCCTTTCCTACGAGCAGTACTTC
CATSSSLSYEQYF
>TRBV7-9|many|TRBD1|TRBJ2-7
TGTGCCAGCAGCGGCGGGGGACAGGGCTACGAGCAGTACTTC
CASSGGGQGYEQYF
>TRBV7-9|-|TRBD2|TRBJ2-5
TGTGCTAGCGGGAGGGAAGGGGAGACCCAGTACTTC
CASGREGETQYF
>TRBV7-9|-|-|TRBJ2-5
TGTGCCAGCAGCTTAGCTTGGAGTGTGGAGACCCAGTACTTC
CASSLAWSVETQYF
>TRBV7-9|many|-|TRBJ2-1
TGTGCCAGCAGCCGAGGAGTACGGTCTAGTGAGCAGTTCTTC
CASSRGVRSSEQFF
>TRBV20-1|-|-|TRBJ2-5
TGCAGTGCTGCACAAGAGACCCAGCACTTC
CSAAQETQHF
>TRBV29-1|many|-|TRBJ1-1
TGCAGCGTTGAGTCCCTGAACACTGAAGCTTTCTTT
CSVESLNTEAFF
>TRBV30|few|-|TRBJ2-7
TGTGCCTGGGGTACGGGACTCTCCTCCTACGAGCAGTACTTC
CAWGTGLSSYEQYF
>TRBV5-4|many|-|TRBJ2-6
TGTGCCAGCAGCTTGTTGGGAGGCGGCTCTGGGGCCAACGTCCTGACTTTC
CASSLLGGGSGANVLTF
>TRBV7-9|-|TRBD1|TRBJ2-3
TGTGCCAGCAGCCCGTACTGGGGACAGGACGGGGATACGCAGTATTTT
CASSPYWGQDGDTQYF
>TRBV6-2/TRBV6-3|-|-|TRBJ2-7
TGTCCCACCCGCCCAAGGGACGCAAACTACGAGCAGTACTTC
CPTRPRDANYEQYF
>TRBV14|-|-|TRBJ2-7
TGTGCCAGCAGCCCCTCCGGGAACGTATGGTACGAGCAGTACTTC
CASSPSGNVWYEQYF
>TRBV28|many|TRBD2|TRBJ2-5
TGTGCCACTCAACTCCAGCGGGACGGACAAGAGACCCAGTACTTC
CATQLQRDGQETQYF
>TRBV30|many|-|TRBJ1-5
TGTGCCTGGAACGAGGTTAGCAATCAGCCCCAGCATTTT
CAWNEVSNQPQHF
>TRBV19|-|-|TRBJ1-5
TGTGCCAGTAGTATAGAAAGGGGGGGAGAGGTCTCCAATCAGCCCCAGCATTTT
CASSIERGGEVSNQPQHF
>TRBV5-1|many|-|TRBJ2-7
TGCGCCAGCAGCTCCGAGGCGGGATACTCCTACGAGCAGTACTTC
CASSSEAGYSYEQYF
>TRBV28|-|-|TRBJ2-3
TGTGCCAGCAGGAGGAGGTCTAGCACAGATACGCAGTATTTT
CASRRRSSTDTQYF
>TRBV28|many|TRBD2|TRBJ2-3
TGTGCCAGCAGTTCCCGGACTAGCTATGTTACAGATACGCAGTATTTT
CASSSRTSYVTDTQYF
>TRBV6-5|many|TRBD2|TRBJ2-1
TGTGCCAGCAGTTACTCCGGACTAGGGGTTGAGCAGTTCTTC
CASSYSGLGVEQFF
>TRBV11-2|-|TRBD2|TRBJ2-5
TGTGCCAGCAGCCGGGGACTAGCGGGGCAAGAGACCCAGTACTTC
CASSRGLAGQETQYF
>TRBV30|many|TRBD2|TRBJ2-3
TGTGCCTGGACCCAGGGCGCGGGGGGCACAGATACGCAGTATTTT
CAWTQGAGGTDTQYF
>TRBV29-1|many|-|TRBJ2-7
TGCAGCGTTGCGGGCGGACGCGGGGAGCAGTACTTC
CSVAGGRGEQYF
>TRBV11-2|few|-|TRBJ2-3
TGTGCCAGCAGCCTCATAAGGCAAGCTACGCAGTATTTT
CASSLIRQATQYF
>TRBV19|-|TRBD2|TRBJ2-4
TGTGCCAGTAGTGCAGCGGGGCTTGACATTCAGTACTTC
CASSAAGLDIQYF
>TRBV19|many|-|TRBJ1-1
TGTGCCAGTAGTATATCCAACCTGGGAGCTTTCTTT
CASSISNLGAFF
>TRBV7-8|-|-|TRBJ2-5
TGTGCCAGCAGCCCCCCGGCCACACAAGAGACCCAGTACTTC
CASSPPATQETQYF
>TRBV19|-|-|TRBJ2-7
TGTGCCAGTAGTATCGGGGCAGTTTCCTACGAGCAGTACTTC
CASSIGAVSYEQYF
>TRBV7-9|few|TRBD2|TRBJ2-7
TGTGCCAGCAGCTTAGGTCCGGGACTACTCAACGAGCAGTACTTC
CASSLGPGLLNEQYF
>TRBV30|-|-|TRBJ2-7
TGTGCCTGGAGTCCCCCGAAATATCGGGACGTGCATCTTCAGCAGTACTTC
CAWSPPKYRDVHLQQYF
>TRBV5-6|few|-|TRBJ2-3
TGTGCCAGCAGCTCCTCCCCGGCGGCACGTACGCAGTATTTT
CASSSSPAARTQYF
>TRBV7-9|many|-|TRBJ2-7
TGTGCCAGCAGCCCCGGACGCTTTGACTACGAGCAGTACTTC
CASSPGRFDYEQYF
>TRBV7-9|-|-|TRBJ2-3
TGTGCCAGCAGCCACCATCACCGTTTGGAGACCCCAGATACGCAGTATTTT
CASSHHHRLETPDTQYF
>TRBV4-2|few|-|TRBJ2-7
TGTGCCAGCAGCCCCCGGGACACGCAAAGGGAGCAGTACTTC
CASSPRDTQREQYF
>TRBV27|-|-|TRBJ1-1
TGTGCCAGCGGGTTCGGGCCCCCCCCTGACGCTTTCTTT
CASGFGPPPDAFF
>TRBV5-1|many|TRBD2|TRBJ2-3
TGCGCCAGCAGCCCGACCGGGACTAGCGGCACAGATACGCAGTATTTT
CASSPTGTSGTDTQYF
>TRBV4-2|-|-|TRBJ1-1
TGTGCCAGCAGCCAATACCCCAGCACTGCAGCTTTCTTT
CASSQYPSTAAFF
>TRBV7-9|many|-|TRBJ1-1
TGTGCCAGCATGCTGGGGGAAACTGAAGCTTTCTTT
CASMLGETEAFF
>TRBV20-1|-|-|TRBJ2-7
TGCAGTGCTAGATATCTGGGGGGGGGCGCCGGGACTACCTCCTCCTACGAGCAGTACTTC
CSARYLGGGAGTTSSYEQYF
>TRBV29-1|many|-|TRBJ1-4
TGCAGCGTTGTGGAATCAAATGAAAAACTGTTTTTT
CSVVESNEKLFF
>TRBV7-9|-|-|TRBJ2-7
TGTGCCAGCGTGGGTCCAGTTTCTTACGAGCAGTACTTC
CASVGPVSYEQYF
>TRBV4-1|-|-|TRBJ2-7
TGCGCCAGCAGCATGTCCAACAGGCCTACGTCCTACGAGCAGTACTTC
CASSMSNRPTSYEQYF
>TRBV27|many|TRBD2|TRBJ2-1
TGTGCCAGCAGCCAAGGACTAGCATGGAGTGAGCAGTTCTTC
CASSQGLAWSEQFF
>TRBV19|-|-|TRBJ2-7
TGTGCCAGTAGTATCGCAGGGAGGTACGAGCAGTACTTC
CASSIAGRYEQYF
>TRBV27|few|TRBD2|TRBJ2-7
TGTGCCAGCAGTCAGATCCCGGGACTAGCGGGGGGGTTAACCTACGAGCAGTACTTC
CASSQIPGLAGGLTYEQYF